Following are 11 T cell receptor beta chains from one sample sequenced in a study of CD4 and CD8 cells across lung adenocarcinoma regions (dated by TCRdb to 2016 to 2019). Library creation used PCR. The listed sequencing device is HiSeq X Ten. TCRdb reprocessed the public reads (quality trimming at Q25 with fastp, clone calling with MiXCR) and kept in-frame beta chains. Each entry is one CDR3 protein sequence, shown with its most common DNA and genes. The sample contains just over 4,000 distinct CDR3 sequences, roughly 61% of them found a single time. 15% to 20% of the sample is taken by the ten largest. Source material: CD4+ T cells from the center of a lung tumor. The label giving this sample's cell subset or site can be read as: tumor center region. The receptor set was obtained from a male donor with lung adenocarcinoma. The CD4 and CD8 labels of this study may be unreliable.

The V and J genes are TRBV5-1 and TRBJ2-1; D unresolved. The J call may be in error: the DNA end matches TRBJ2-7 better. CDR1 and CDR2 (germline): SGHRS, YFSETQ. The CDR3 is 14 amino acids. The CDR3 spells CASSLLAVSYEQYF. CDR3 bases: TGCGCCAGCAGCTTGTTGGCGGTCTCCTACGAGCAGTACTTC.

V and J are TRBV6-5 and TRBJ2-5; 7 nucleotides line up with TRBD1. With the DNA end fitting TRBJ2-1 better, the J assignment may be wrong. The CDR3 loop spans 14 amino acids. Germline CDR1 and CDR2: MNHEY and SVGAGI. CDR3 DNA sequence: TGTGCCAGCAGTTACGTACAGGGGAGCAATGAGCAGTTCTTC. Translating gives CASSYVQGSNEQFF.

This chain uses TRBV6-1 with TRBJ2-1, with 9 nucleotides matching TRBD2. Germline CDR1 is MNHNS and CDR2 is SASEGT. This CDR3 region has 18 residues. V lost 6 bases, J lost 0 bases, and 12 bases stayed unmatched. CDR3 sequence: CASRAGSGSPSSYNEQFF. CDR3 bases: TGTGCCAGCAGGGCGGGTAGCGGGAGCCCTAGCTCCTACAATGAGCAGTTCTTC.

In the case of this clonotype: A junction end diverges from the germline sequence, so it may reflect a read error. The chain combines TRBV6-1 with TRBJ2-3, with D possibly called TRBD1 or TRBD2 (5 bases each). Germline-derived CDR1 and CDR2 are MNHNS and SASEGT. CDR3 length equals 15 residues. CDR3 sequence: CARGPGRRHQDTQYF. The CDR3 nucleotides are TGTGCCAGGGGTCCGGGGCGGAGACACCAAGATACGCAGTATTTC.

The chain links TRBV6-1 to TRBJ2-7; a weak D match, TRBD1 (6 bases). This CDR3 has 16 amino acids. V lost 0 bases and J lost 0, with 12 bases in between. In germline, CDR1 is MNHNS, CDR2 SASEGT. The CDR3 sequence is CASSEAPGTISYEQYF. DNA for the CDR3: TGTGCCAGCAGTGAAGCGCCCGGGACAATCTCCTACGAGCAGTACTTC.

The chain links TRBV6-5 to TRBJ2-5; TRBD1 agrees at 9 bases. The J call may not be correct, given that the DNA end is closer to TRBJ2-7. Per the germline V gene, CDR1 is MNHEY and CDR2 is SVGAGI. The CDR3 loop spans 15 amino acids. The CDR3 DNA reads TGTGCCAGCAGTTACTCCGGGACAGGGCCCTACGAGCAGTACTTC. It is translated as CASSYSGTGPYEQYF.

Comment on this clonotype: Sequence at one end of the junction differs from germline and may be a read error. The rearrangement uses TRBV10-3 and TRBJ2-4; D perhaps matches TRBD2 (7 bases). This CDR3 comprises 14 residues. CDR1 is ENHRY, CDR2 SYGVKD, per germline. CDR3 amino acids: CGGSGAGAKNTQYF. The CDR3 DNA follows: TGTGGCGGCTCGGGGGCGGGAGCCAAAAACACTCAGTATTTC.

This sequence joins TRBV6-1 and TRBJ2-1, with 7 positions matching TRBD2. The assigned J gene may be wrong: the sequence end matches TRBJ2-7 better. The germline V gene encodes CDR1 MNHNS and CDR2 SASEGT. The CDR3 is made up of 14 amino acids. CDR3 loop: CASEPGLSVGQQYF. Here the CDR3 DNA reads TGTGCCAGCGAACCGGGACTATCGGTGGGTCAGCAGTACTTC.

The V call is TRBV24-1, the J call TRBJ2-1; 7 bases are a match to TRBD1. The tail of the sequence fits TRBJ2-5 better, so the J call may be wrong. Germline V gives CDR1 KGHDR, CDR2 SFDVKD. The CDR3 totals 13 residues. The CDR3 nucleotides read TGTGCCACCACGGAGACAGGGACAGAGACCCAGTACTTC. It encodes CATTETGTETQYF.

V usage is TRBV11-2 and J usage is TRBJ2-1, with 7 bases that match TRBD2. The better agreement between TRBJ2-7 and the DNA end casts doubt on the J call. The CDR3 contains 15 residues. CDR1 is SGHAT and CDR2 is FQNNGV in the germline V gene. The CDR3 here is CASSLALLAEGEQYF. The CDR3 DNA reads TGTGCCAGCAGCTTAGCTCTCCTAGCGGAGGGGGAGCAGTACTTC.

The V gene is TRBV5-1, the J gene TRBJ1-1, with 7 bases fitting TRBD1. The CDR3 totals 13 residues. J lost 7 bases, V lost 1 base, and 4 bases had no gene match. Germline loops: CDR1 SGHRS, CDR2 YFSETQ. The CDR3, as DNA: TGCGCCAGCAGCTTGACAGGGGACCGTGAAGCTTTCTTT. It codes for CASSLTGDREAFF.